This TCR beta chain was profiled in a study of T cell changes during pregnancy in multiple sclerosis. From germline, CDR1 is ENHRY and CDR2 SYGVKD. Trimming cost V 1 base and J 5 bases; bases outside gene matches: 7. The CDR3 spans 18 residues. Profiled with immunoSEQ multiplex PCR; TCRdb holds only in-frame clones, not every one. Of approximately 100,000 clones listed, about 90% are singletons. This receptor was obtained from a female donor with multiple sclerosis, enrolled in a pregnancy study. The specimen comprised peripheral blood, sampled before pregnancy. The rearrangement joins TRBV10-3 to TRBJ2-1; 14 bases fit TRBD2. The CDR3 DNA sequence: TGTGCCATCAGTGAGTTAACCGGGACTAGCGGGAGTCACAATGAGCAGTTCTTC. This sequence encodes CAISELTGTSGSHNEQFF.